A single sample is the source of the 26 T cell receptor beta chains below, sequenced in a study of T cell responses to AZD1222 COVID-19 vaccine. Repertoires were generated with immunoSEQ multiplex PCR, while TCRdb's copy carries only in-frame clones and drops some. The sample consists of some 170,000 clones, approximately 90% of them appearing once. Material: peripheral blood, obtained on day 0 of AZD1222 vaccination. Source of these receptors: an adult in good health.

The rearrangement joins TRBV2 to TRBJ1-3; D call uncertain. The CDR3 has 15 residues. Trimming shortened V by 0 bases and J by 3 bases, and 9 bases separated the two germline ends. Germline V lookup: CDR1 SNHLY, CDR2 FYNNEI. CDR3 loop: CASSEAVAGGNTIYF. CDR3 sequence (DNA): TGTGCCAGCAGTGAAGCCGTGGCGGGTGGAAACACCATATATTTT.

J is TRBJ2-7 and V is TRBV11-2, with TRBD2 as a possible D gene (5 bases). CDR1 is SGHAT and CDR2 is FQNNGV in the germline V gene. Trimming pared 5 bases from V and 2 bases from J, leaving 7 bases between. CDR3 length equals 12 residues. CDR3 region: CASSPGAYEQYF. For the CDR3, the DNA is TGTGCCAGCAGCCCCGGGGCCTACGAGCAGTACTTC.

The CDR3 sequence: CASSIDRGNEQFF. The CDR3 bases are TGTGCCAGTAGTATAGATCGTGGGAATGAGCAGTTCTTC. This rearrangement joins TRBV19 to TRBJ2-1; D ambiguous. Germline-derived CDR1 and CDR2 are LNHDA and SQIVND (reference sequence). V was clipped by 0 bases and J by 7 bases, with 7 bases between them. The CDR3 has 13 residues.

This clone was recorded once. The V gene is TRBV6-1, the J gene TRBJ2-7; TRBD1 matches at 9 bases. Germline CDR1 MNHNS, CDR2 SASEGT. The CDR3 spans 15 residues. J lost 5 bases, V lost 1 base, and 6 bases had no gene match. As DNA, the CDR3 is TGTGCCAGCAGTGAAGTACAGGGGGCAGGAGACGAGCAGTACTTC. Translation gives CASSEVQGAGDEQYF.

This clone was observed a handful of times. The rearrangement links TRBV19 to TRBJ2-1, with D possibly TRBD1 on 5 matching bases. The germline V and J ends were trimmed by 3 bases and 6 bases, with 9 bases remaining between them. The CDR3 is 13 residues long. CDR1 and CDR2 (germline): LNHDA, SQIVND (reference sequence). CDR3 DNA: TGTGCCAGTAGTATTCGCACAGGCAATGAGCAGTTCTTC. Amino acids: CASSIRTGNEQFF.

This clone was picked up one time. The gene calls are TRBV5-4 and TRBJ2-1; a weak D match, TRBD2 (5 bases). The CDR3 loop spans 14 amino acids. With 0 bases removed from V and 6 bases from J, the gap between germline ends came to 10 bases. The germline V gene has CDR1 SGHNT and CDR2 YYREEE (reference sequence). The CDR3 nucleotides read TGTGCCAGCAGCTTGGCAGACTACAGCAATGAGCAGTTCTTC. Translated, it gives CASSLADYSNEQFF.

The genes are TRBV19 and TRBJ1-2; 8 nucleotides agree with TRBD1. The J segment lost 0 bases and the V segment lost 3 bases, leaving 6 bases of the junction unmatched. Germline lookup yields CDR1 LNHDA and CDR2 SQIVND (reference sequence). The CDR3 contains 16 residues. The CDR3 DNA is TGTGCCAGTAGTATTCTTCAGGGGGCGGCTAACTATGGCTACACCTTC. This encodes CASSILQGAANYGYTF.

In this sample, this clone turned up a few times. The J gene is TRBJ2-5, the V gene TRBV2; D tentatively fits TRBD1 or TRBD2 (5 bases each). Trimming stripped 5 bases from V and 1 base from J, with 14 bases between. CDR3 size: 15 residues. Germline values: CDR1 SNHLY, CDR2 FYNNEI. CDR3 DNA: TGTGCCAGCAGTAGAAGCCCGGGACCCCAAGAGACCCAGTACTTC. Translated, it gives CASSRSPGPQETQYF.

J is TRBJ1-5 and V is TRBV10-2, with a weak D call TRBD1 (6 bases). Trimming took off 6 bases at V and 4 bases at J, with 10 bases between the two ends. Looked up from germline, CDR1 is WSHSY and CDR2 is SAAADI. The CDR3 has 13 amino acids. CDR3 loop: CASRDSTNQPQHF. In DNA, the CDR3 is TGCGCCAGCAGGGACAGTACAAATCAGCCCCAGCATTTT.

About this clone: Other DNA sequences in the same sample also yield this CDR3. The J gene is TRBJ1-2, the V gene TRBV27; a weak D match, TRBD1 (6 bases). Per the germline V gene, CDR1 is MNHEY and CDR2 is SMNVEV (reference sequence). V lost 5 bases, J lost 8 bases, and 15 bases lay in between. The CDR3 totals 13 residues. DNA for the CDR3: TGTGCCAGCAGTCCCCAAACAGGGTACGGCTACACCTTC. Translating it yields CASSPQTGYGYTF.

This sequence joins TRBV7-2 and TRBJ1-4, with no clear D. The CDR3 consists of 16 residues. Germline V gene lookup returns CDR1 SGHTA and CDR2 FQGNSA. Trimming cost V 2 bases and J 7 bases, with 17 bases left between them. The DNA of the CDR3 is TGTGCCAGCAGCTTAAGCATAGCAGATGGGATTGAAAAACTGTTTTTT. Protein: CASSLSIADGIEKLFF. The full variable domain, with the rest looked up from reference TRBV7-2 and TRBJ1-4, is GAGVSQSPSNKVTEKGKDVELRCDPISGHTALYWYRQSLGQGLEFLIYFQGNSAPDKSGLPSDRFSAERTGGSVSTLTIQRTQQEDSAVYLCASSLSIADGIEKLFFGSGTQLSVL.

Written as DNA, the CDR3 is TGTGCCAGCAGCTTGGATGGAGGTGGCACCTCTGGAAACACCATATATTTT. Translating gives CASSLDGGGTSGNTIYF. This chain joins TRBV5-6 and TRBJ1-3, with no clear D. The CDR3 consists of 17 residues. Trimming removed 0 bases from V and 0 bases from J, with 13 bases in between. Germline CDR1 SGHDT, CDR2 YYEEEE.

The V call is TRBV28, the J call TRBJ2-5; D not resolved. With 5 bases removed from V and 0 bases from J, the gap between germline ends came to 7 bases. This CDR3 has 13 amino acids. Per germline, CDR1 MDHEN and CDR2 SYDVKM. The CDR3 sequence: CASSGPDQETQYF. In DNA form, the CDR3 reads TGTGCCAGCAGTGGGCCAGACCAAGAGACCCAGTACTTC. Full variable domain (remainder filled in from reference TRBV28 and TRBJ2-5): DVKVTQSSRYLVKRTGEKVFLECVQDMDHENMFWYRQDPGLGLRLIYFSYDVKMKEKGDIPEGYSVSREKKERFSLILESASTNQTSMYLCASSGPDQETQYFGPGTRLLVL.

The CDR3 DNA follows: TGTGCCAGCAGCCAAAGTTGGACAGGGGGTTTTGGCTACACCTTC. This translates into CASSQSWTGGFGYTF. V gene TRBV3-1 (or the pseudogene TRBV3-2) combines with J gene TRBJ1-2, with TRBD1 matching 10 bases. The CDR3 length is 15 residues. Germline CDR1 LGHDT, CDR2 YNNKEL (reference sequence). V shed 2 bases, J shed 7 bases, and the junction held 7 bases outside the gene matches.

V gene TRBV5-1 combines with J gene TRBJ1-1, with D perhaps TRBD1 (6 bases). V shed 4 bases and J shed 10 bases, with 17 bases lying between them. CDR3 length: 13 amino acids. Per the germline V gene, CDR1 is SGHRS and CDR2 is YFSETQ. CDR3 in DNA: TGCGCCAGCAGCCCGGACAGCTTCCTCTCAGCTTTCTTT. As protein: CASSPDSFLSAFF.

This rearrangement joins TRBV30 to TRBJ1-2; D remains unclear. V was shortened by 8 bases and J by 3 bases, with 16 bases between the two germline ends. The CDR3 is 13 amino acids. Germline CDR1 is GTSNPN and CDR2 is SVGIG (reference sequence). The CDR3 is CAGTPGADYGYTF. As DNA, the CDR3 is TGTGCCGGCACCCCGGGCGCTGACTATGGCTACACCTTC.

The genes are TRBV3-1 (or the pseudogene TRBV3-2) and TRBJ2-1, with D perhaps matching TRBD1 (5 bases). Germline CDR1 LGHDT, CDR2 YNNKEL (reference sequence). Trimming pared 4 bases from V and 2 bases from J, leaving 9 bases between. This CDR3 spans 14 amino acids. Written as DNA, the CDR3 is TGTGCCAGCAGCCTGGTAGGGGCCTACAATGAGCAGTTCTTC. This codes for CASSLVGAYNEQFF.

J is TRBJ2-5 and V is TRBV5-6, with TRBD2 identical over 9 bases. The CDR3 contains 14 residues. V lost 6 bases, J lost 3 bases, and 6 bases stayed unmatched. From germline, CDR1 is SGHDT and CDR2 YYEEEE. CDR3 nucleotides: TGTGCCAGCACCCTCGGACTAGCGAAAGAGACCCAGTACTTC. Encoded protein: CASTLGLAKETQYF.

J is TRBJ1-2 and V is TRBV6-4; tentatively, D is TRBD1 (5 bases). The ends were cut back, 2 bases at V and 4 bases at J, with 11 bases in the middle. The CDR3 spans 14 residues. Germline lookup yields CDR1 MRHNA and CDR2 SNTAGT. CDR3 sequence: CASSDGGGRYGYTF. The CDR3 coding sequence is TGTGCCAGCAGTGACGGGGGAGGCCGCTATGGCTACACCTTC.

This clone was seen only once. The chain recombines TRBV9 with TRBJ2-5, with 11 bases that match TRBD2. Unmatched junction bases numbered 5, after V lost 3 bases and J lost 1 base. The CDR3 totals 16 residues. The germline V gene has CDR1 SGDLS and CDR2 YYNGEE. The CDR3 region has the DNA TGTGCCAGCAGCGGACTAGCGGGGCAACTCCAAGAGACCCAGTACTTC. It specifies CASSGLAGQLQETQYF. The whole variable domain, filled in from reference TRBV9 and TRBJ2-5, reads DSGVTQTPKHLITATGQRVTLRCSPRSGDLSVYWYQQSLDQGLQFLIQYYNGEERAKGNILERFSAQQFPDLHSELNLSSLELGDSALYFCASSGLAGQLQETQYFGPGTRLLVL.

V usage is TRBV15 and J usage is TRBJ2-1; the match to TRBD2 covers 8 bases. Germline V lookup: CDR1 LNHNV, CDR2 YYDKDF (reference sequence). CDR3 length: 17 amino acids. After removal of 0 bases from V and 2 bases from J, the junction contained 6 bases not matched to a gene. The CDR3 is CATSRDIPAGAYNEQFF. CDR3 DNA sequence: TGTGCCACCAGCAGAGATATTCCAGCGGGGGCCTACAATGAGCAGTTCTTC.

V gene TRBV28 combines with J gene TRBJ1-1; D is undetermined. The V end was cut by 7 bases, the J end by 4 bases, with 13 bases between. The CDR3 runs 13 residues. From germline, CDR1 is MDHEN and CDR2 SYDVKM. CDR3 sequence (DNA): TGTGCCAGCACCTACCTGGTGGGCACTGAAGCTTTCTTT. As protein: CASTYLVGTEAFF.

The CDR3 is CASSHDSYEQYF. The CDR3 coding sequence is TGTGCCAGCTCACACGACTCCTACGAGCAGTACTTC. The chain recombines TRBV18 with TRBJ2-7; D unclear. CDR3 length: 12 residues. Germline CDR1 is KGHSH and CDR2 is LQKENI. V was clipped by 4 bases and J by 0 bases, with 4 bases between them.

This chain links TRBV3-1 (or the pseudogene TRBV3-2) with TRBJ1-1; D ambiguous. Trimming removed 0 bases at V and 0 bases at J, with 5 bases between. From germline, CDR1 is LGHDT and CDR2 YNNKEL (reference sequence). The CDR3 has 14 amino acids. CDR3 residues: CASSQDSVNTEAFF. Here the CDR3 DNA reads TGTGCCAGCAGCCAAGATTCAGTGAACACTGAAGCTTTCTTT.

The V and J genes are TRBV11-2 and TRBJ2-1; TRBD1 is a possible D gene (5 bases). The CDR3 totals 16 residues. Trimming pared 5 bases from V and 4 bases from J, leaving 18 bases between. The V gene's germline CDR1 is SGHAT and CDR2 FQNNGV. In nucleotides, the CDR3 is TGTGCCAGCAGCCCGACAGCTAGGTCGGATTACAATGAGCAGTTCTTC. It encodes CASSPTARSDYNEQFF.

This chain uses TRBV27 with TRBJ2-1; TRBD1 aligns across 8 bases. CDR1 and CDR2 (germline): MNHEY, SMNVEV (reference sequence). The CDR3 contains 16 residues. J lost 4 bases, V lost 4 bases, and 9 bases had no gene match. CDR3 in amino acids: CASSSPGQEFYNEQFF. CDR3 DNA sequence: TGTGCCAGCAGTTCGCCGGGACAGGAGTTTTACAATGAGCAGTTCTTC.